The 10 T cell receptor beta chains in this list originate from one sample, sequenced in a study of a mutant IDH1 vaccine in newly diagnosed glioma. These receptors' targets are unknown. Noted time point: week 5, during vaccination. Vaccinated patients received 300 ug of mutant IDH1 20-mer peptide per dose, with topical imiquimod. The protocol was immunoSEQ multiplex PCR, while the TCRdb copy is restricted to in-frame clones and leaves out a portion. The sample includes fewer than 40,000 clones, more than 55% of them seen just once. The sample in question was PBMCs, obtained from a glioma patient whose treatment included an IDH1 peptide vaccine. Every receptor here comes from a young woman with glioma.

This clone appeared a single time. The chain employs TRBV5-6 and TRBJ2-2; D remains unclear. V was clipped by 1 base and J by 6 bases, with 13 bases between them. Per germline, CDR1 SGHDT and CDR2 YYEEEE. CDR3 length: 15 residues. DNA for the CDR3: TGTGCCAGCAGCTTGAGGACCCGGAATGCCGGGGAGCTGTTTTTT. It specifies CASSLRTRNAGELFF.

About this clone itself: The junction departs from the called germline gene at one end, perhaps through a read error. The chain carries TRBV7-7 and TRBJ2-3, with D possibly being TRBD1 (6 bases). This CDR3 has 15 amino acids. Germline lookup yields CDR1 SSHAT and CDR2 FNYEAQ (reference sequence). The CDR3 DNA is TGTGCTAGCAGCCTCAGGGGTCATGGCACAGATACGCAGTATTTT. Amino acid sequence: CASSLRGHGTDTQYF. The entire variable domain, with the rest obtained from reference TRBV7-7 and TRBJ2-3, is as follows: GAGVSQSPRYKVTKRGQDVTLRCDPISSHATLYWYQQALGQGPEFLTYFNYEAQPDKSGLPSDRFSAERPEGSISTLTIQRTEQRDSAMYRCASSLRGHGTDTQYFGPGTRLTVL.

The V and J genes are TRBV6-1 and TRBJ1-3; 9 bases line up with TRBD1. Per germline, CDR1 MNHNS and CDR2 SASEGT. There are 14 residues in the CDR3. The V gene end was trimmed by 8 bases and the J gene end by 4 bases; junction bases not matched to a gene: 6. The CDR3: CASHWDRAGNTIYF. CDR3 DNA: TGTGCCAGCCATTGGGACAGGGCCGGAAACACCATATATTTT.

This rearrangement joins TRBV29-1 to TRBJ2-1; tentatively, D is TRBD1 (5 bases). The germline V and J ends were trimmed by 4 bases and 2 bases, with 15 bases remaining between them. The CDR3 length is 15 residues. Germline assignment: CDR1 SQVTM and CDR2 ANQGSEA. The CDR3 region is CSVGGGRVTYNEQFF. Written as DNA, the CDR3 is TGCAGCGTTGGGGGCGGCAGGGTAACCTACAATGAGCAGTTCTTC.

The V gene is TRBV7-9, the J gene TRBJ2-5; the match to TRBD1 covers 9 bases. The germline V gene has CDR1 SEHNR and CDR2 FQNEAQ (reference sequence). Unmatched junction bases numbered 10, after V lost 5 bases and J lost 3 bases. The CDR3 sequence is 16 residues long. DNA for the CDR3: TGTGCCAGCAGCCAATACCGGGACAGGGCAAAAGAGACCCAGTACTTC. As protein: CASSQYRDRAKETQYF.

The rearrangement links TRBV2 to TRBJ2-6; D is possibly TRBD1 (6 bases). Trimming stripped 6 bases from V and 0 bases from J, with 15 bases between. The CDR3 contains 17 residues. Germline values: CDR1 SNHLY, CDR2 FYNNEI. The CDR3 sequence: CASRVTGTSSGANVLTF. CDR3 coding DNA: TGTGCCAGCAGAGTGACAGGAACCTCCTCTGGGGCCAACGTCCTGACTTTC.

J is TRBJ1-2 and V is TRBV5-1; D is unresolved. The CDR3 contains 14 residues. Deletions cut 4 bases from V and 5 bases from J, with 15 bases between. Per germline, CDR1 SGHRS and CDR2 YFSETQ. CDR3 DNA sequence: TGCGCCAGCAGCGCCCGGTTGCTCGGGTATGGCTACACCTTC. It is translated as CASSARLLGYGYTF.

The chain employs TRBV14 and TRBJ1-6; D remains unclear. This CDR3 spans 13 amino acids. Germline lookup yields CDR1 SGHDN and CDR2 FVKESK. Trimming stripped 4 bases from V and 7 bases from J, with 8 bases between. The CDR3 DNA is TGTGCCAGCAGCCCAACTCAAAATTCACCCCTCCACTTT. It yields the protein CASSPTQNSPLHF. Using reference TRBV14 and TRBJ1-6 for the parts outside the CDR3, the full variable domain is EAGVTQFPSHSVIEKGQTVTLRCDPISGHDNLYWYRRVMGKEIKFLLHFVKESKQDESGMPNNRFLAERTGGTYSTLKVQPAELEDSGVYFCASSPTQNSPLHFGNGTRLTVT.

The rearrangement links TRBV30 to TRBJ1-5; tentatively, D is TRBD1 (6 bases). Germline V CDR1 and CDR2: GTSNPN, SVGIG (reference sequence). The CDR3 has 18 amino acids. Trimming left V 1 base short and J 13 bases short, with 32 bases between. The CDR3 DNA sequence: TGTGCCTGGAGTGACCCCACAGGGAGTCAGTTAAAACAGGGTTTTCAGCATTTT. It specifies CAWSDPTGSQLKQGFQHF.

The chain has TRBV19 and TRBJ2-1, with 9 bases that match TRBD1. Trimming at V came to 9 bases and at J to 4 bases, leaving 4 bases not matched to a gene. Per germline, CDR1 LNHDA and CDR2 SQIVND (reference sequence). The CDR3 has 13 residues. The CDR3 DNA is TGTGCCAGCAGGGACAGGGAATACAATGAGCAGTTCTTC. Its translation is CASRDREYNEQFF.